This T cell receptor (beta chain) was documented in a study of CD8 T cells in Susac syndrome. Reverse transcription of about 0.45 to 1 ug RNA used random hexamers. Amplification of TCR beta CDR3 used immunoSEQ multiplex PCR across 54 Vbeta and 13 Jbeta. Via MiXCR, TCRdb re-called the immunoSEQ multiplex PCR reads, giving one row per CDR3 protein. The sample has around 130,000 distinct CDR3 sequences, about 94% seen once. This CDR3 region has 18 residues. The chain uses TRBV21-1 and TRBJ2-6; the table's D call, TRBD1, has no DNA check behind it. TRBV21-1 is described as a pseudogene. Sequencing was done on a sample of CD4+ T cells from PBMCs. The source is a human donor with multiple sclerosis. The CDR3 DNA reads TGTGCCAGCACCCCTGGTTGGGACACGCTCTCTGGGGCCAACGTCCTGACTTTC. Translating gives CASTPGWDTLSGANVLTF.